Sequencing of this T cell receptor (beta chain) was carried out in a study of cytomegalovirus exposure and HLA in healthy donors. V trimming: 4 bases; J trimming: 7 bases; junction bases outside the gene matches: 1. This CDR3 is 15 amino acids long. Germline V gene lookup returns CDR1 ENHRY and CDR2 SYGVKD. The PCR contained 60 Vbeta and 13 Jbeta primers. Libraries were prepared by immunoSEQ multiplex PCR; TCRdb keeps only in-frame clonotypes and omits some of them. The data show approximately 150,000 clones, roughly 80% seen once. The study, taken as a whole, reports: Segments of the TCR beta V type were, in most cases, productive about 90% or about 30% of the time in an earlier analysis.

In regard to this clone: The antigen is undetermined.

The material sequenced was PBMCs. This chain connects TRBV10-3 to TRBJ2-1, with 16 bases fitting TRBD2. This sequence originates from a woman aged 40 to 50 in good health and CMV-seropositive. The CDR3 is CAISGGLAGGNEQFF. The CDR3 DNA sequence: TGTGCCATCAGTGGGGGACTAGCGGGAGGGAATGAGCAGTTCTTC.